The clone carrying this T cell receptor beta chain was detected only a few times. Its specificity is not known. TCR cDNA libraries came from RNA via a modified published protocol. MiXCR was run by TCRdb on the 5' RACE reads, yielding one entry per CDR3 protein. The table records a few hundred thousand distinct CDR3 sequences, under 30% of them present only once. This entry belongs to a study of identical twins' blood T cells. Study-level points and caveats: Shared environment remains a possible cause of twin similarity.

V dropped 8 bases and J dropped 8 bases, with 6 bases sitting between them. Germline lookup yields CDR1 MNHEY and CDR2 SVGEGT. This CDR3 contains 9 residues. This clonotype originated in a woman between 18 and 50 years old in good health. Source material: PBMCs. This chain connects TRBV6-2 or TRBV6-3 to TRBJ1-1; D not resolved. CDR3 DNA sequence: TGTGCCAGCGGTATGGAAGCTTTCTTT. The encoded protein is CASGMEAFF.